One sample yielded the 21 T cell receptor beta chains listed below, sequenced in a study of radiotherapy plus CTLA-4 blockade in lung cancer. Generated by immunoSEQ multiplex PCR, the TCRdb table keeps only in-frame clones and is missing some. Among 50,000 or so clones listed, 60% to 80% were seen once. The source was peripheral blood, collected from a patient treated with radiotherapy plus ipilimumab. All receptors come from a human donor with non-small cell lung cancer who had stable disease on radiotherapy plus ipilimumab.

The chain combines TRBV12-5 with TRBJ1-5, with no clear D. V was clipped by 0 bases and J by 3 bases, with 12 bases between them. CDR1 and CDR2 (germline): LGHNT, FRNRAP. This CDR3 has 16 amino acids. CDR3 nucleotide sequence: TGTGCTAGTGGTTTGGTATCCGGGCGCTTCAATCAGCCCCAGCATTTT. Its translation is CASGLVSGRFNQPQHF.

This chain uses TRBV6-5 with TRBJ1-1; 7 bases map to TRBD1. CDR1 and CDR2 from the germline V gene are MNHEY and SVGAGI. The CDR3 spans 14 residues. Germline trimming cut 4 bases from V and 4 bases from J; bases unmatched to any gene: 6. CDR3: CASSLSTGTTEAFF. CDR3 coding DNA: TGTGCCAGCAGTTTATCGACAGGGACCACTGAAGCTTTCTTT.

The chain recombines TRBV29-1 with TRBJ2-5; D ambiguous. V shed 7 bases and J shed 10 bases, with 22 bases lying between them. Germline V gives CDR1 SQVTM, CDR2 ANQGSEA. This CDR3 is built from 13 residues. The CDR3 is CSAYIGPEWGQYF. In nucleotides, the CDR3 is TGCAGCGCCTACATCGGGCCTGAGTGGGGCCAGTACTTC.

This clone turned up a few times. The chain uses TRBV19 and TRBJ2-3, with unresolved D. The germline V gene has CDR1 LNHDA and CDR2 SQIVND (reference sequence). The CDR3 runs 15 residues. V was pared by 7 bases and J by 1 base, with 15 bases between. CDR3 bases: TGTGCCAGTAAGGCGCAGGCTTGGGGCACAGATACGCAGTATTTT. Protein product: CASKAQAWGTDTQYF.

The chain has TRBV30 and TRBJ1-4; maybe TRBD1 (5 bases). The V gene's germline CDR1 is GTSNPN and CDR2 SVGIG (reference sequence). The CDR3 is made up of 13 amino acids. V lost 6 bases and J lost 7, with 15 bases in between. CDR3 DNA: TGTGCCTGCTGGGACGAACTAGGTGAAAAACTGTTTTTT. It encodes CACWDELGEKLFF.

The V gene is TRBV7-2, the J gene TRBJ1-4, with a possible D match to TRBD1 (6 bases). The CDR3 contains 14 residues. Trimming took 0 bases from V and 8 from J, leaving 10 bases between them. CDR1 is SGHTA and CDR2 is FQGNSA in the germline V gene. DNA for the CDR3: TGTGCCAGCAGCTTAGCGGGGGGCGTAGAAAAACTGTTTTTT. Its translation: CASSLAGGVEKLFF. Based on the CDR3 plus reference TRBV7-2 and TRBJ1-4, the full variable domain is GAGVSQSPSNKVTEKGKDVELRCDPISGHTALYWYRQSLGQGLEFLIYFQGNSAPDKSGLPSDRFSAERTGGSVSTLTIQRTQQEDSAVYLCASSLAGGVEKLFFGSGTQLSVL.

The V call is TRBV5-1, the J call TRBJ2-1, with no clear D. The germline gives CDR1 SGHRS, CDR2 YFSETQ. CDR3 size: 14 residues. Trimming left V 1 base short and J 1 base short, with 6 bases between. The CDR3 loop reads CASSLRQSYNEQFF. In DNA form, the CDR3 reads TGCGCCAGCAGCTTGAGGCAGTCCTACAATGAGCAGTTCTTC.

The chain combines TRBV7-8 with TRBJ2-3; the D is unclear. This CDR3 spans 15 amino acids. V lost 1 base to trimming and J lost 2 bases, with 10 bases between them. Germline assignment: CDR1 SGHVS and CDR2 FQNEAQ. The CDR3 reads CASSLGPANTDTQYF. The DNA of the CDR3 is TGTGCCAGCAGCTTAGGTCCAGCTAACACAGATACGCAGTATTTT.

The V gene is TRBV7-8, the J gene TRBJ1-1; D gene ambiguous. Trimming took off 2 bases at V and 4 bases at J, with 17 bases between the two ends. Germline CDR1 and CDR2: SGHVS and FQNEAQ. The CDR3 is 16 amino acids. This chain's CDR3 is CASSLPPLRGPTEAFF. The CDR3 nucleotides are TGTGCCAGCAGCTTACCCCCCCTTCGAGGGCCCACTGAAGCTTTCTTT.

A remark on this clone: Within the sample, other DNA sequences also encode this same CDR3. V is TRBV5-1 and J is TRBJ1-1, with D hard to call. V was shortened by 1 base and J by 1 base, with 8 bases between the two germline ends. Germline-derived CDR1 and CDR2 are SGHRS and YFSETQ. The CDR3 totals 14 residues. The DNA for the CDR3 is TGCGCCAGCAGCTTGTTGGGTCAGAACACTGAAGCTTTCTTT. This gives the protein CASSLLGQNTEAFF.

The chain carries TRBV25-1 and TRBJ2-7; D ambiguous. CDR3 length: 11 residues. Trimming pared 4 bases from V and 4 bases from J, leaving 5 bases between. Germline V CDR1 and CDR2: MGHDK, SYGVNS. CDR3 in amino acids: CASSAQYEQYF. CDR3 in DNA: TGTGCCAGCAGTGCCCAGTACGAGCAGTACTTC.

The chain combines TRBV7-2 with TRBJ1-2, with 7 positions matching TRBD1. Germline CDR1 SGHTA, CDR2 FQGNSA. This CDR3 contains 15 residues. In DNA, the CDR3 is TGTGCTTGGGTGGGGGACAGTGGGCTGTTCTATGGCTACACCTTC. It codes for CAWVGDSGLFYGYTF.

V gene TRBV30 combines with J gene TRBJ1-3; no clear D. V shed 1 base and J shed 0 bases, with 7 bases lying between them. The CDR3 covers 14 residues. Per the germline V gene, CDR1 is GTSNPN and CDR2 is SVGIG (reference sequence). For the CDR3, the DNA is TGTGCCTGGAGTGGGTGGAGCTCTGGAAACACCATATATTTT. It encodes CAWSGWSSGNTIYF.

V gene TRBV7-8 combines with J gene TRBJ1-5; tentatively, D is TRBD1 (5 bases). The V and J ends lost 8 bases and 4 bases respectively, with 12 bases between them. Germline CDR1 and CDR2: SGHVS and FQNEAQ. This CDR3 region has 13 residues. CDR3 in DNA: TGTGCCAGCCGGGCCAGGGAAAATCAGCCCCAGCATTTT. This sequence encodes CASRARENQPQHF. Combining the CDR3 with reference TRBV7-8 and TRBJ1-5 gives the whole variable domain GAGVSQSPRYKVAKRGQDVALRCDPISGHVSLFWYQQALGQGPEFLTYFQNEAQLDKSGLPSDRFFAERPEGSVSTLKIQRTQQEDSAVYLCASRARENQPQHFGDGTRLSIL.

The chain recombines TRBV9 with TRBJ2-1; 9 nucleotides agree with TRBD1. Germline loops: CDR1 SGDLS, CDR2 YYNGEE. The CDR3 has 15 amino acids. With 0 bases clipped from V and 6 bases from J, the junction kept 4 bases outside the gene matches. CDR3 sequence: CASSVGGTGINEQFF. In nucleotides, the CDR3 is TGTGCCAGCAGCGTAGGTGGGACAGGGATCAATGAGCAGTTCTTC.

The genes are TRBV7-7 and TRBJ2-5; 8 nucleotides align to TRBD1. V dropped 6 bases and J dropped 2; count of bases not matched to a gene: 5. The CDR3 consists of 14 residues. The V gene's germline CDR1 is SSHAT and CDR2 FNYEAQ (reference sequence). CDR3 coding DNA: TGTGCCAGCAGTCGCGGGACAGGACAAGAGACCCAGTACTTC. Its protein is CASSRGTGQETQYF.

This clone appeared a single time. The chain couples TRBV5-1 to TRBJ2-7; 9 bases line up with TRBD2. The V segment lost 7 bases and the J segment 3 bases; nucleotides outside the gene matches: 8. The CDR3 runs to 14 residues. CDR1 is SGHRS and CDR2 is YFSETQ in the germline V gene. The CDR3 here is CASGPGTSIYEQYF. In DNA form, the CDR3 reads TGCGCCAGCGGACCTGGGACTAGCATCTACGAGCAGTACTTC.

The CDR3 sequence is CASSPEAGAFQYGELFF. The CDR3 region has the DNA TGCGCCAGCAGCCCGGAGGCGGGAGCATTTCAATACGGGGAGCTGTTTTTT. The V and J genes are TRBV5-1 and TRBJ2-2, with 7 bases that match TRBD2. Unmatched junction bases numbered 16, after V lost 4 bases and J lost 7 bases. CDR3 size: 17 residues. The germline V gene has CDR1 SGHRS and CDR2 YFSETQ. Full variable domain (remainder filled in from reference TRBV5-1 and TRBJ2-2): KAGVTQTPRYLIKTRGQQVTLSCSPISGHRSVSWYQQTPGQGLQFLFEYFSETQRNKGNFPGRFSGRQFSNSRSEMNVSTLELGDSALYLCASSPEAGAFQYGELFFGEGSRLTVL.

J is TRBJ1-5 and V is TRBV6-1; D gene uncertain. The CDR3 covers 13 residues. Trimming pared 11 bases from V and 0 bases from J, leaving 11 bases between. Germline values: CDR1 MNHNS, CDR2 SASEGT. The CDR3 DNA reads as TGTGCCGTCAGAGGACTTAGCAATCAGCCCCAGCATTTT. Amino acids: CAVRGLSNQPQHF.

This clone was found once. The chain carries TRBV10-2 and TRBJ1-1; D remains unclear. The ends were cut back, 2 bases at V and 6 bases at J, with 16 bases in the middle. The CDR3 covers 15 residues. CDR1 is WSHSY, CDR2 SAAADI, per germline. The CDR3 sequence is CASSETLLRYAEAFF. In nucleotides, the CDR3 is TGCGCCAGCAGTGAGACGCTCCTCAGGTACGCTGAAGCTTTCTTT.

This sequence joins TRBV19 and TRBJ2-7; D is possibly TRBD1 or TRBD2 (5 bases each). From germline, CDR1 is LNHDA and CDR2 SQIVND (reference sequence). The CDR3 is made up of 15 amino acids. Trimming cost V 3 bases and J 0 bases, with 12 bases left between them. CDR3 protein: CASSMGAGSSYEQYF. The DNA of the CDR3 is TGTGCCAGTAGTATGGGCGCAGGGAGCTCCTACGAGCAGTACTTC. The variable domain in full, completed from reference TRBV19 and TRBJ2-7, reads DGGITQSPKYLFRKEGQNVTLSCEQNLNHDAMYWYRQDPGQGLRLIYYSQIVNDFQKGDIAEGYSVSREKKESFPLTVTSAQKNPTAFYLCASSMGAGSSYEQYFGPGTRLTVT.